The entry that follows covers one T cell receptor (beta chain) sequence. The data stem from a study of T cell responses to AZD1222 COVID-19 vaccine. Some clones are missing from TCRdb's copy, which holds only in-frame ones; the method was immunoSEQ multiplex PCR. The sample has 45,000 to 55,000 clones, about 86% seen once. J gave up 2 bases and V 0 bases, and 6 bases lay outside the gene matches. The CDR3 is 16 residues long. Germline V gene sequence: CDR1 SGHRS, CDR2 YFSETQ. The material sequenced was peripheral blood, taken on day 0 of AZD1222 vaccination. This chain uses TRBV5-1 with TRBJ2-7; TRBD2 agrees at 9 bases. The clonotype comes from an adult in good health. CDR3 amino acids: CASSLGAGGSTYEQYF. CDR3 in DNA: TGCGCCAGCAGCTTGGGAGCGGGAGGTTCGACCTACGAGCAGTACTTC.